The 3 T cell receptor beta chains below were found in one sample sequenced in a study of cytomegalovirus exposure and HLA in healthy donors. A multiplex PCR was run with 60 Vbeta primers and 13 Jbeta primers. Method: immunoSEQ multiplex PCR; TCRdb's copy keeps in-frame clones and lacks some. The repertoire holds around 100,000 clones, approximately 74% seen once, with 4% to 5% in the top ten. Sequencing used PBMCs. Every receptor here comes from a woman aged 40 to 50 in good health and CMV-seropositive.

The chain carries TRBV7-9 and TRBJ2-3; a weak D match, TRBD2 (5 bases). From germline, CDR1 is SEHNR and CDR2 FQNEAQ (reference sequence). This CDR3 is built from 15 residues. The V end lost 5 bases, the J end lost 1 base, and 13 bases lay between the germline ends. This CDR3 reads CASSPQSEGTDTQYF. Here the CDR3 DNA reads TGTGCCAGCAGCCCGCAGTCGGAGGGCACAGATACGCAGTATTTT.

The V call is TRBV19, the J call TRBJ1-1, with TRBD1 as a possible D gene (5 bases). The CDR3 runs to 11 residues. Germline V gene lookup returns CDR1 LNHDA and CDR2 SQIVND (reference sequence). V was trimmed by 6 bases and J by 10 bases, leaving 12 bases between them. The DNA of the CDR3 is TGTGCCAGTAGCCGGACACGATCAGCTTTCTTT. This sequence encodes CASSRTRSAFF.

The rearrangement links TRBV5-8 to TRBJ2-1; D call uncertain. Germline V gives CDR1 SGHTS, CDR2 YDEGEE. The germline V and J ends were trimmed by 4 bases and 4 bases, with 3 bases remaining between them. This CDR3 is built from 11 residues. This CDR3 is CASSPYNEQFF. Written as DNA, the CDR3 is TGTGCCAGCAGCCCGTACAATGAGCAGTTCTTC.